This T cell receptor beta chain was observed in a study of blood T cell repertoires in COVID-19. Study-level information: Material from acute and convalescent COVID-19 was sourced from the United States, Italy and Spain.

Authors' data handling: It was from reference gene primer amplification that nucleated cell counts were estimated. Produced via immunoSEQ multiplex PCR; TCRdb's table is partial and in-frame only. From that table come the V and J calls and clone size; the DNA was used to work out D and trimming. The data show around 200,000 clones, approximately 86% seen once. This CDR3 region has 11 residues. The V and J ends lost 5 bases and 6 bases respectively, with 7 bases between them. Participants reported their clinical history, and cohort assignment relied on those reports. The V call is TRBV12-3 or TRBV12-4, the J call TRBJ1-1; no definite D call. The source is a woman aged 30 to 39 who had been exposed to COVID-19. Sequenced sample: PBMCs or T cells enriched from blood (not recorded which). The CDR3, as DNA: TGTGCCAGCAGTCACAGAGCTGAAGCTTTCTTT. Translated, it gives CASSHRAEAFF.